These 28 T cell receptor beta chains were all obtained from the same sample, sequenced in a study of T cells in Graves' hyperthyroidism and ophthalmopathy. Amplification of TCR beta CDR3 regions was performed using RNA transcripts as template. The study used the HTBI primer set for a first-round RT-PCR of the TCR CDR3. In TCRdb, the multiplex PCR reads were re-called with MiXCR into one record per CDR3 protein. In the table there are approximately 640,000 distinct CDR3 sequences, 15% to 20% of which are singletons. Sequenced input: blood. These receptors originate from a man aged 50 to 60 with Graves' hyperthyroidism.

This clonotype was recorded at least ten times. This sequence joins TRBV10-3 and TRBJ1-2; 9 bases agree with TRBD1. CDR3 length equals 14 residues. The germline CDR1 and CDR2 sequences are ENHRY and SYGVKD. Trimming at V came to 9 bases and at J to 5 bases, leaving 10 bases not matched to a gene. The chain's CDR3 is CAITPGTGIYGYTF. DNA of the CDR3: TGTGCCATAACCCCCGGGACAGGGATTTATGGCTACACCTTC.

The chain combines TRBV15 with TRBJ1-1, with D perhaps matching TRBD1 (5 bases). Germline V gene data show CDR1 as LNHNV and CDR2 as YYDKDF (reference sequence). Trimming cost V 1 base and J 3 bases, with 9 bases left between them. CDR3 length: 14 residues. For the CDR3, the DNA is TGTGCCACCAGCAGAGCAAGGGGTTACACTGAAGCTTTCTTT. Protein sequence: CATSRARGYTEAFF.

This clonotype was observed once. The chain joins TRBV27 to TRBJ1-2, with 11 bases matching TRBD1. The germline V gene encodes CDR1 MNHEY and CDR2 SMNVEV (reference sequence). CDR3 length equals 15 residues. J lost 4 bases, V lost 3 bases, and 4 bases had no gene match. CDR3 sequence reads: CASSFGQGAVYGYTF. DNA for the CDR3: TGTGCCAGCAGTTTCGGACAGGGGGCCGTCTATGGCTACACCTTC.

This clonotype was seen many times. The V gene is TRBV28, the J gene TRBJ1-1; D unresolved. The V end lost 5 bases, the J end lost 0 bases, and 13 bases lay between the germline ends. CDR3 length: 15 residues. CDR1 is MDHEN and CDR2 is SYDVKM in the germline V gene. CDR3: CASSTRTGMNTEAFF. The DNA for the CDR3 is TGTGCCAGCAGTACCAGGACGGGAATGAACACTGAAGCTTTCTTT. Drawing the rest from reference TRBV28 and TRBJ1-1, the complete variable domain is DVKVTQSSRYLVKRTGEKVFLECVQDMDHENMFWYRQDPGLGLRLIYFSYDVKMKEKGDIPEGYSVSREKKERFSLILESASTNQTSMYLCASSTRTGMNTEAFFGQGTRLTVV.

Many counts were recorded for this clonotype. The gene calls are TRBV6-1 and TRBJ1-2, with 8 nucleotides matching TRBD1. Germline CDR1 reads MNHNS; CDR2 reads SASEGT. This CDR3 is built from 16 residues. With V trimmed by 6 bases and J by 10 bases, 19 bases remained unmatched. Here the CDR3 DNA reads TGTGCCAGCAGCCAGTTATACGTAGGACAGGGATTGTCCTACACCTTC. Protein: CASSQLYVGQGLSYTF.

Only a few counts were recorded for this clonotype. V and J are TRBV29-1 and TRBJ2-1, with TRBD2 as a possible D gene (5 bases). This CDR3 has 12 amino acids. Trimming stripped 4 bases from V and 8 bases from J, with 12 bases between. The V gene's germline CDR1 is SQVTM and CDR2 ANQGSEA. CDR3 sequence reads: CSVVPSGDEQFF. The CDR3 DNA sequence: TGCAGCGTTGTCCCAAGCGGTGATGAGCAGTTCTTC.

The chain employs TRBV11-3 and TRBJ2-2, with D maybe TRBD1 (5 bases). V gave up 0 bases and J gave up 2 bases, with 13 bases separating them. The germline gives CDR1 SGHNT, CDR2 YENEEA. CDR3 length: 17 amino acids. CDR3 DNA: TGTGCCAGCAGCTTAGATTTCCCAGGACATAACACCGGGGAGCTGTTTTTT. Translated, it gives CASSLDFPGHNTGELFF.

The sample holds many counts of this clonotype. V gene TRBV11-2 combines with J gene TRBJ2-1; D unresolved. This CDR3 has 14 residues. Germline assignment: CDR1 SGHAT and CDR2 FQNNGV. V gave up 0 bases and J gave up 10 bases, with 13 bases separating them. CDR3 sequence (DNA): TGTGCCAGCAGCTTAGATAGGAAGAAAGGAGAGCAGTTCTTC. Its protein is CASSLDRKKGEQFF.

The chain has TRBV6-2 or TRBV6-3 and TRBJ2-1, with a possible D match to TRBD2 (5 bases). This CDR3 region has 14 residues. V was pared by 0 bases and J by 7 bases, with 10 bases between. In germline, CDR1 is MNHEY, CDR2 SVGEGT. DNA for the CDR3: TGTGCCAGCAGTTACTCCCGGACTGGGAATGAGCAGTTCTTC. This sequence encodes CASSYSRTGNEQFF.

This clonotype was found many times. This sequence joins TRBV28 and TRBJ2-7; D perhaps matches TRBD2 (5 bases). This CDR3 region has 14 residues. CDR1 is MDHEN, CDR2 SYDVKM, per germline. V was trimmed by 3 bases and J by 2 bases, leaving 11 bases between them. CDR3 sequence: CASSFLGAPYEQYF. The CDR3 nucleotides are TGTGCCAGCAGTTTCTTGGGAGCTCCCTACGAGCAGTACTTC.

This clonotype showed up many times. The chain combines TRBV15 with TRBJ2-2; perhaps TRBD2 as D (5 bases). The germline V gene encodes CDR1 LNHNV and CDR2 YYDKDF (reference sequence). V was clipped by 5 bases and J by 0 bases, with 13 bases between them. This CDR3 has 16 residues. This chain's CDR3 is CATSGGGHANTGELFF. The CDR3 nucleotides are TGTGCCACCAGCGGAGGTGGGCACGCGAACACCGGGGAGCTGTTTTTT.

J is TRBJ2-7 and V is TRBV7-2; tentative D call: TRBD2 (5 bases). Trimming took off 3 bases at V and 6 bases at J, with 12 bases between the two ends. The CDR3 sequence is 13 residues long. Germline assignment: CDR1 SGHTA and CDR2 FQGNSA. CDR3 in amino acids: CASSLRESVEQYF. The DNA of the CDR3 is TGTGCCAGCAGCTTGAGGGAAAGCGTCGAGCAGTACTTC.

This clonotype was recorded a few times. The V and J genes are TRBV20-1 and TRBJ2-7; 9 nucleotides match TRBD2. Germline loops: CDR1 DFQATT, CDR2 SNEGSKA (reference sequence). The CDR3 has 12 amino acids. Trimming at V came to 6 bases and at J to 2 bases, leaving 2 bases not matched to a gene. The CDR3 sequence: CSATSGPYEQYF. In nucleotides, the CDR3 is TGCAGTGCGACTAGCGGACCCTACGAGCAGTACTTC.

This clonotype was recorded a few times. The CDR3 bases are TGCGCCAGCAGCCATACAATTGGGACAGGGGACTATGGCTACACCTTC. Amino acids: CASSHTIGTGDYGYTF. The chain joins TRBV4-1 to TRBJ1-2; TRBD1 matches at 10 bases. With V trimmed by 3 bases and J by 3 bases, 7 bases remained unmatched. This CDR3 is 16 amino acids long. From germline, CDR1 is MGHRA and CDR2 YSYEKL.

This sequence joins TRBV9 and TRBJ1-2; D is perhaps TRBD1 (6 bases). In germline, CDR1 is SGDLS, CDR2 YYNGEE. CDR3 length: 14 amino acids. V dropped 4 bases and J dropped 4 bases, with 14 bases sitting between them. The CDR3 DNA reads as TGTGCCAGCAGCCCTTCACAGGGCTCCTATGGCTACACCTTC. Protein: CASSPSQGSYGYTF.

CDR3 loop: CASSQEGIAGNHYEQYF. In DNA form, the CDR3 reads TGCGCCAGCAGCCAAGAAGGGATTGCGGGAAACCACTACGAGCAGTACTTC. This sequence joins TRBV4-1 and TRBJ2-7; D perhaps matches TRBD2 (6 bases). CDR3 length equals 17 residues. Looked up from germline, CDR1 is MGHRA and CDR2 is YSYEKL. Trimming removed 0 bases from V and 3 bases from J, with 18 bases in between.

The chain links TRBV20-1 to TRBJ2-7, with 7 bases identical to TRBD1. CDR1 DFQATT and CDR2 SNEGSKA come from the germline V gene (reference sequence). CDR3 size: 12 residues. The J segment lost 5 bases and the V segment lost 7 bases, leaving 8 bases of the junction unmatched. In nucleotides, the CDR3 is TGCAGTGTCAAGACAGGGAAAAACGAGCAGTACTTC. It encodes CSVKTGKNEQYF.

This clonotype was observed at least ten times. The CDR3 loop reads CSARVRGNTGELFF. CDR3 nucleotides: TGCAGTGCTAGAGTACGGGGAAACACCGGGGAGCTGTTTTTT. The chain employs TRBV20-1 and TRBJ2-2, with a weak D call TRBD2 (5 bases). The germline V gene encodes CDR1 DFQATT and CDR2 SNEGSKA (reference sequence). There are 14 residues in the CDR3. V lost 1 base and J lost 2, with 8 bases in between.

This clonotype was counted at least ten times. CDR3 loop: CASSEEAGVHEQYF. The CDR3 nucleotides read TGTGCCAGCAGTGAAGAGGCAGGGGTCCACGAGCAGTACTTC. The V and J genes are TRBV2 and TRBJ2-7, with D tentatively TRBD1 (6 bases). CDR3 size: 14 residues. V lost 1 base and J 5 bases, leaving 12 bases between the germline ends. Per the germline V gene, CDR1 is SNHLY and CDR2 is FYNNEI.

Many counts were recorded for this clonotype. The chain recombines TRBV7-9 with TRBJ2-1; the D is unclear. The V and J ends lost 4 bases and 8 bases respectively, with 12 bases between them. Per germline, CDR1 SEHNR and CDR2 FQNEAQ (reference sequence). CDR3 size: 13 residues. The CDR3 region has the DNA TGTGCCAGCAGCTACGGCTCGGTCGATGAGCAGTTCTTC. Amino acids: CASSYGSVDEQFF.

This clonotype was seen a single time. V and J are TRBV7-3 and TRBJ1-4; D gene ambiguous. The CDR3 extends over 15 amino acids. Germline V gives CDR1 SGHTA, CDR2 FQGTGA. The germline V and J ends were trimmed by 4 bases and 7 bases, with 16 bases remaining between them. Here the CDR3 reads CASSSALPSGEKLFF. As DNA, the CDR3 is TGTGCCAGCAGCTCAGCGCTCCCCTCGGGTGAAAAACTGTTTTTT.

This chain joins TRBV27 and TRBJ2-5, with TRBD1 matching over 11 bases. The junction had 8 bases not matched to a gene; V was cut back by 5 bases and J by 3 bases. Germline V lookup: CDR1 MNHEY, CDR2 SMNVEV (reference sequence). CDR3 length: 16 residues. This CDR3 is CASSHGRTGGKETQYF. CDR3 DNA sequence: TGTGCCAGCAGTCACGGTCGGACAGGGGGCAAAGAGACCCAGTACTTC.

About this clonotype itself: Being one base from a much bigger clone, this may be a read error. V is TRBV29-1 and J is TRBJ2-2; 7 bases fit TRBD1. Germline CDR1 is SQVTM and CDR2 is ANQGSEA. The CDR3 totals 14 residues. This chain's CDR3 is CNVGYRGNTGELFF. DNA of the CDR3: TGCAACGTTGGCTACAGGGGGAACACCGGGGAGCTGTTTTTT.

The table lists this clonotype with a few counts. The rearrangement links TRBV24-1 to TRBJ2-2; 9 bases map to TRBD2. Germline V CDR1 and CDR2: KGHDR, SFDVKD. This CDR3 has 18 residues. V lost 4 bases to trimming and J lost 5 bases; unmatched junction nucleotides: 13. The CDR3 DNA follows: TGTGCCACCAGTGACCCCAGACTAGCGGAGGGGGTAACCGGGGAGCTGTTTTTT. Its protein product is CATSDPRLAEGVTGELFF.

The chain carries TRBV20-1 and TRBJ2-5; 9 bases are shared with TRBD2. Germline trimming cut 0 bases from V and 5 bases from J; bases unmatched to any gene: 10. Germline loops: CDR1 DFQATT, CDR2 SNEGSKA (reference sequence). The length of the CDR3 is 16 residues. This chain's CDR3 is CSARDLASGTLETQYF. The CDR3 coding sequence is TGCAGTGCTAGAGATCTGGCTAGCGGGACTCTCGAGACCCAGTACTTC.

The chain joins TRBV27 to TRBJ2-4; the D is unclear. The CDR3 is 13 amino acids. Germline V lookup: CDR1 MNHEY, CDR2 SMNVEV (reference sequence). V lost 2 bases to trimming and J lost 8 bases, with 10 bases between them. The CDR3 region is CASSLVPIDIQYF. DNA of the CDR3: TGTGCCAGCAGTTTAGTCCCCATTGACATTCAGTACTTC.

There are many counts of this clonotype. The rearrangement links TRBV10-2 to TRBJ2-5; the match to TRBD2 covers 10 bases. CDR3 length equals 17 residues. J gave up 5 bases and V 6 bases, and 15 bases lay outside the gene matches. The V gene's germline CDR1 is WSHSY and CDR2 SAAADI. In DNA form, the CDR3 reads TGCGCCAGCAGGGGGGATCGAGCGGGAGGGCCCAGGGAGACCCAGTACTTC. It encodes CASRGDRAGGPRETQYF.

This clonotype occurred a few times. The chain has TRBV20-1 and TRBJ1-5; D is unresolved. V was pared by 0 bases and J by 3 bases, with 9 bases between. This CDR3 contains 14 residues. CDR1 is DFQATT and CDR2 is SNEGSKA in the germline V gene (reference sequence). The CDR3 coding sequence is TGCAGTGCTAGAGATACGAGCTTCAATCAGCCCCAGCATTTT. Protein: CSARDTSFNQPQHF.